Below, 27 T cell receptor beta chains from the same sample are listed, as sequenced in a study of human T cells and chemical hapten exposure (dated by TCRdb to 2020 to 2022). During library preparation, unique molecular identifiers were attached to individual cDNA molecules so that TCRs could be counted quantitatively and reproducibly. TCRdb reprocessing: public reads trimmed at Q25 with fastp, clones called with MiXCR, in-frame beta chains kept. Duplicate CDR3 protein sequences are folded into a single record with the most common DNA and genes. In this sample the table shows fewer than 150,000 distinct CDR3 sequences, 8.5% to 9% of which occur a single time. The ten biggest clones cover about 1.4% of the sample. Unfractionated whole blood was collected in Tempus Blood RNA tubes, and total RNA was extracted from that blood. Sequenced sample: whole blood. All receptors come from a human donor in good health. Some clones in this sample may be carry-over from other donors' samples. Donor details come from another sample of the same person, matched by shared clones.

A few counts support this clonotype. The chain employs TRBV7-2 and TRBJ1-2, with D maybe TRBD1 (5 bases). V was clipped by 9 bases and J by 2 bases, with 7 bases between them. This CDR3 has 11 amino acids. Germline V CDR1 and CDR2: SGHTA, FQGNSA. CDR3 in amino acids: CASAGNYGYTF. Written as DNA, the CDR3 is TGTGCCAGTGCAGGGAACTATGGCTACACCTTC.

In its sample, this clonotype was seen a few times. The CDR3 sequence is CASGTGLGTDTQYF. The DNA of the CDR3 is TGTGCCAGCGGTACAGGGCTCGGCACAGATACGCAGTATTTT. V usage is TRBV6-1 and J usage is TRBJ2-3; D may be TRBD1 (6 bases). Trimming took off 8 bases at V and 1 base at J, with 13 bases between the two ends. CDR1 is MNHNS, CDR2 SASEGT, per germline. This CDR3 has 14 amino acids.

This clonotype appeared many times. The chain recombines TRBV10-2 with TRBJ1-5; unclear D gene. With 3 bases removed from V and 0 bases from J, the gap between germline ends came to 9 bases. Germline CDR1 WSHSY, CDR2 SAAADI. This CDR3 spans 15 amino acids. The CDR3 DNA follows: TGCGCCAGCAGTGAAAGGCAGGCTAGCAATCAGCCCCAGCATTTT. This translates into CASSERQASNQPQHF.

This clonotype was observed at least ten times. The chain combines TRBV20-1 with TRBJ1-2; 10 bases agree with TRBD1. Trimming cost V 0 bases and J 6 bases; bases outside gene matches: 7. The CDR3 sequence is 15 residues long. CDR1 is DFQATT, CDR2 SNEGSKA, per germline (reference sequence). The CDR3, as DNA: TGCAGTGCTAGAGATCCTGGGACAGGGGACCATGGCTACACCTTC. Its protein product is CSARDPGTGDHGYTF.

This chain connects TRBV7-2 to TRBJ2-5, with D possibly TRBD1 on 8 matching bases. The CDR3 loop spans 17 amino acids. Trimming removed 4 bases from V and 6 bases from J, with 24 bases in between. Germline assignment: CDR1 SGHTA and CDR2 FQGNSA. CDR3 residues: CASSSQRGQGGGQTQYF. In DNA, the CDR3 is TGTGCCAGCAGCTCCCAACGAGGACAGGGAGGGGGGCAGACCCAGTACTTC.

This clonotype was picked up many times. The gene calls are TRBV7-9 and TRBJ2-2; D might be TRBD1 or TRBD2, each matching 7 bases. CDR1 and CDR2 from the germline V gene are SEHNR and FQNEAQ (reference sequence). The CDR3 has 16 residues. Trimming stripped 5 bases from V and 1 base from J, with 14 bases between. As DNA, the CDR3 is TGTGCCAGCAGCACGGGACAGCGGGGGAACACCGGGGAGCTGTTTTTT. Protein sequence: CASSTGQRGNTGELFF. Full variable domain (outside the CDR3, taken from reference TRBV7-9 and TRBJ2-2): DTGVSQNPRHKITKRGQNVTFRCDPISEHNRLYWYRQTLGQGPEFLTYFQNEAQLEKSRLLSDRFSAERPKGSFSTLEIQRTEQGDSAMYLCASSTGQRGNTGELFFGEGSRLTVL.

At least ten counts were recorded for this clonotype. This chain links TRBV5-6 with TRBJ2-1; tentatively, D is TRBD2 (5 bases). The CDR3 is 14 amino acids. V shed 3 bases and J shed 6 bases, with 13 bases lying between them. CDR1 SGHDT and CDR2 YYEEEE come from the germline V gene. CDR3 sequence: CASSWPGGANEQFF. CDR3 coding DNA: TGTGCCAGCAGCTGGCCCGGAGGAGCCAATGAGCAGTTCTTC.

This clonotype was recorded at least ten times. The chain couples TRBV13 to TRBJ2-7; maybe TRBD1 (7 bases). The CDR3 is made up of 15 amino acids. Germline CDR1 is PRHDT and CDR2 is FYEKMQ (reference sequence). V dropped 4 bases and J dropped 3 bases, with 16 bases sitting between them. CDR3 bases: TGTGCCAGCAGCTCGACCGCAGGGGGACTCTACGAGCAGTACTTC. Translated: CASSSTAGGLYEQYF.

The chain carries TRBV6-2 or TRBV6-3 and TRBJ2-1; 12 bases are a match to TRBD2. Trimming cost V 6 bases and J 6 bases; bases outside gene matches: 6. CDR3 size: 15 residues. Germline CDR1 is MNHEY and CDR2 is SVGEGT. CDR3 nucleotide sequence: TGTGCCAGCAGGCCTAGCGGGAGGGCCGGCAATGAGCAGTTCTTC. It specifies CASRPSGRAGNEQFF.

This clonotype has ten or more counts. V usage is TRBV4-3 and J usage is TRBJ2-7, with TRBD2 as a possible D gene (7 bases). V gave up 4 bases and J gave up 5 bases, with 21 bases separating them. The CDR3 is 16 amino acids. CDR1 is LGHNA and CDR2 is YSLEER in the germline V gene. The CDR3: CASSRDSSGRGNEQYF. CDR3 bases: TGCGCCAGCAGCCGCGATTCTAGCGGAAGGGGGAACGAGCAGTACTTC.

About this clonotype itself: Since a much larger clone is just one base distant, this may be a read error. The V and J genes are TRBV5-1 and TRBJ2-2, with 12 bases that match TRBD2. Germline CDR1 reads SGHRS; CDR2 reads YFSETQ. The CDR3 loop spans 16 amino acids. CDR3 DNA: TGCGCCAGCAGCACCTCTAGCGGGAGGGCCACCGGGGAGCCGTTTTTT. Translation: CASSTSSGRATGEPFF.

J is TRBJ1-2 and V is TRBV10-3; the D is unclear. Trimming stripped 11 bases from V and 3 bases from J, with 13 bases between. The CDR3 has 12 residues. Germline V lookup: CDR1 ENHRY, CDR2 SYGVKD. The CDR3 region is CAARPGYYGYTF. CDR3 in DNA: TGTGCCGCACGCCCCGGGTACTATGGCTACACCTTC.

The chain carries TRBV12-5 and TRBJ2-2; 11 nucleotides match TRBD2. Unmatched junction bases numbered 8, after V lost 5 bases and J lost 6 bases. The length of the CDR3 is 16 residues. Germline V gene sequence: CDR1 LGHNT, CDR2 FRNRAP. CDR3 nucleotide sequence: TGTGCTAGTGGTCCCGTAGCGGGGGGGCTCTCCGGGGAGCTGTTTTTT. Amino acids: CASGPVAGGLSGELFF.

This clonotype was picked up many times. The chain combines TRBV7-2 with TRBJ1-6; D call uncertain. Trimming stripped 4 bases from V and 12 bases from J, with 13 bases between. Germline assignment: CDR1 SGHTA and CDR2 FQGNSA. CDR3 length equals 13 residues. As DNA, the CDR3 is TGTGCCAGCAGCTCAATATCGGACGGACCCCTCCACTTT. The encoded protein is CASSSISDGPLHF.

The genes are TRBV6-5 and TRBJ2-7; TRBD1 matches 7 bases. Per germline, CDR1 MNHEY and CDR2 SVGAGI. The ends lost 10 bases at V and 0 bases at J; junction bases unmatched: 15. The CDR3 length is 16 residues. This chain's CDR3 is CATRGRKGQNSYEQYF. CDR3 nucleotides: TGTGCCACCCGAGGGCGAAAGGGACAGAACTCCTACGAGCAGTACTTC.

The table lists this clonotype with a few counts. The chain is built from TRBV27 and TRBJ2-1; 8 nucleotides line up with TRBD2. The CDR3 extends over 18 amino acids. Germline V gene sequence: CDR1 MNHEY, CDR2 SMNVEV (reference sequence). V lost 4 bases to trimming and J lost 1 base; unmatched junction nucleotides: 12. The CDR3: CASSSYLLAVDSYNEQFF. Here the CDR3 DNA reads TGTGCCAGCAGTTCATATTTACTAGCGGTTGATTCCTACAATGAGCAGTTCTTC.

CDR3 bases: TGTGCCAGCAGCTTAGGAGGGGGCCCTGAAGCTTTCTTT. This encodes CASSLGGGPEAFF. This chain uses TRBV7-8 with TRBJ1-1; TRBD1 agrees at 7 bases. The CDR3 extends over 13 amino acids. Looked up from germline, CDR1 is SGHVS and CDR2 is FQNEAQ. Trimming at V came to 1 base and at J to 6 bases, leaving 2 bases not matched to a gene.

In its sample, this clonotype was seen once. This chain links TRBV29-1 with TRBJ2-1, with D possibly matching TRBD2 (5 bases). Germline-derived CDR1 and CDR2 are SQVTM and ANQGSEA. CDR3 size: 12 residues. Trimming took off 7 bases at V and 7 bases at J, with 14 bases between the two ends. CDR3 coding DNA: TGCAGCGCCGGGAACATTAGGAATGAGCAGTTCTTC. As protein: CSAGNIRNEQFF.

The V call is TRBV19, the J call TRBJ2-7; 7 bases are shared with TRBD1. The trim removed 2 bases at V and 1 base at J, leaving 8 bases unmatched. The CDR3 is 16 amino acids. CDR1 and CDR2 from the germline V gene are LNHDA and SQIVND (reference sequence). CDR3: CASSINLGTVSYEQYF. DNA for the CDR3: TGTGCCAGTAGTATAAACCTGGGGACAGTTTCCTACGAGCAGTACTTC. Based on the CDR3 plus reference TRBV19 and TRBJ2-7, the full variable domain is DGGITQSPKYLFRKEGQNVTLSCEQNLNHDAMYWYRQDPGQGLRLIYYSQIVNDFQKGDIAEGYSVSREKKESFPLTVTSAQKNPTAFYLCASSINLGTVSYEQYFGPGTRLTVT.

The chain employs TRBV20-1 and TRBJ2-5; 12 positions match TRBD2. The CDR3 is 15 amino acids. Trimming at V came to 4 bases and at J to 7 bases, leaving 10 bases not matched to a gene. The V gene's germline CDR1 is DFQATT and CDR2 SNEGSKA (reference sequence). CDR3 nucleotides: TGCAGTGCTAACCCAGGACTAGCGGGGCGGCGGACCCAGTACTTC. As protein: CSANPGLAGRRTQYF.

CDR3 nucleotides: TGTGCCAGCAGCTCAAGGCAGGCAGGGGGTCTGTACGAGCAGTACTTC. Residues: CASSSRQAGGLYEQYF. The V and J genes are TRBV13 and TRBJ2-7; 7 bases match TRBD1. The J segment lost 4 bases and the V segment lost 4 bases, leaving 13 bases of the junction unmatched. The CDR3 covers 16 residues. CDR1 and CDR2 (germline): PRHDT, FYEKMQ (reference sequence).

The CDR3 DNA sequence: TGTGCCAGCAGTTTCCGGACAGGGAGAAACTATGGCTACACCTTC. Its protein is CASSFRTGRNYGYTF. The chain is built from TRBV6-2 or TRBV6-3 and TRBJ1-2, with 8 bases lining up with TRBD1. Germline values: CDR1 MNHEY, CDR2 SVGEGT. This CDR3 is 15 amino acids long. The ends lost 4 bases at V and 2 bases at J; junction bases unmatched: 6.

With regard to this clonotype: This may come from a read error, since a much larger clone is one base off. The rearrangement links TRBV5-1 to TRBJ2-7; D could derive from TRBD1 or TRBD2 (5 bases each). The CDR3 is 15 amino acids. Germline V gives CDR1 SGHRS, CDR2 YFSETQ. The ends were cut back, 4 bases at V and 9 bases at J, with 23 bases in the middle. CDR3 loop: CASSVSRDLGPTQYF. The CDR3 nucleotides read TGCGCCAGCAGCGTAAGCCGGGACCTTGGGCCCACGCAGTACTTC.

This clonotype was seen many times. The rearrangement links TRBV5-1 to TRBJ2-1; D is uncertain. The V gene lost 5 bases and the J gene lost 4 bases, with 16 bases spanning the gap. CDR1 is SGHRS, CDR2 YFSETQ, per germline. This CDR3 has 15 residues. For the CDR3, the DNA is TGCGCCAGCAGTCTGCGCTCGGCCTCTTACAATGAGCAGTTCTTC. Translated: CASSLRSASYNEQFF.

This clonotype was seen only a few times. V usage is TRBV10-3 and J usage is TRBJ2-7; 8 nucleotides match TRBD1. CDR1 is ENHRY and CDR2 is SYGVKD in the germline V gene. Unmatched junction bases numbered 8, after V lost 2 bases and J lost 2 bases. This CDR3 is 16 amino acids long. CDR3 region: CAISEGMDRAAYEQYF. The CDR3 DNA reads TGTGCCATCAGTGAGGGGATGGACAGGGCAGCCTACGAGCAGTACTTC.

This chain's CDR3 is CASSLGDRGREQYF. CDR3 coding DNA: TGTGCCAGCAGCTTAGGGGACAGGGGGCGCGAGCAGTACTTC. This rearrangement joins TRBV7-8 to TRBJ2-7, with 12 bases identical to TRBD1. CDR1 and CDR2 from the germline V gene are SGHVS and FQNEAQ. The CDR3 consists of 14 residues. V trimming: 1 base; J trimming: 6 bases; junction bases outside the gene matches: 1.

This clonotype was counted between two and nine times. The rearrangement uses TRBV18 and TRBJ2-7; 11 nucleotides agree with TRBD1. Per the germline V gene, CDR1 is KGHSH and CDR2 is LQKENI. The CDR3 spans 16 residues. V lost 0 bases, J lost 2 bases, and 3 bases stayed unmatched. CDR3 in amino acids: CASSPPPGQGAYEQYF. As DNA, the CDR3 is TGTGCCAGCTCACCACCTCCGGGACAGGGGGCCTACGAGCAGTACTTC.